The rows below give T cell receptor beta chains drawn from one sample of a study of T cell responses to AZD1222 COVID-19 vaccine. Clones were sequenced by immunoSEQ multiplex PCR, and TCRdb holds only the in-frame ones, with some missing. This sample yields 110,000 or so clones, of which around nine tenths are seen a single time; about 7.4% belongs to the top ten. Material: peripheral blood, obtained 28 days after the second AZD1222 dose. The receptors were gathered from an adult who received the AZD1222 COVID-19 vaccine. The CDR3 runs from the conserved cysteine through the conserved F or W. The D gene is left open where the match is weak. Not every row has a clone size; where given, it reads once, few, many or a size class.

CDR3 DNA: TGTGCCAGCAGCCCTCTGGGGGGTCGCGAAAAACTGTTTTTT; CDR3 protein: CASSPLGGREKLFF; D gene: .; J gene: TRBJ1-4; clone size: .; V gene: TRBV11-3
CDR3 DNA: TGTGCCAGCAGCTTAGAGGGACAGTCTAGCACAGATACGCAGTATTTT; CDR3 protein: CASSLEGQSSTDTQYF; D gene: TRBD1; J gene: TRBJ2-3; clone size: .; V gene: TRBV11-2
CDR3 DNA: TGCGCCAGCAGCTTGCCGTCTAGCACAGATACGCAGTATTTT; CDR3 protein: CASSLPSSTDTQYF; D gene: .; J gene: TRBJ2-3; clone size: .; V gene: TRBV5-1
CDR3 DNA: TGCAGCGTTGAGTGGCGGCGTGGGGATGAGCAGTTCTTC; CDR3 protein: CSVEWRRGDEQFF; D gene: .; J gene: TRBJ2-1; clone size: once; V gene: TRBV29-1
CDR3 DNA: TGTGCCAGCAGCGACGGGGGACCCTATAATTCACCCCTCCACTTT; CDR3 protein: CASSDGGPYNSPLHF; D gene: .; J gene: TRBJ1-6; clone size: .; V gene: TRBV6-5
CDR3 DNA: TGCGCCAGCGGCCCCACAGGGACCACTAATGAAAAACTGTTTTTT; CDR3 protein: CASGPTGTTNEKLFF; D gene: .; J gene: TRBJ1-4; clone size: once; V gene: TRBV5-1
CDR3 DNA: TGTGCCAGCGGAGACAGGGGGGAACGTTTCTTT; CDR3 protein: CASGDRGERFF; D gene: TRBD1; J gene: TRBJ1-1; clone size: .; V gene: TRBV28
CDR3 DNA: TGTGCCAGCAGCTTTCTTTCTAGGGGTTTGGACGATGGCTACACCTTC; CDR3 protein: CASSFLSRGLDDGYTF; D gene: .; J gene: TRBJ1-2; clone size: once; V gene: TRBV5-8
CDR3 DNA: TGTGCCAGCAGCTTAGAGGTCAGGGGTTACTACGAGCAGTACTTC; CDR3 protein: CASSLEVRGYYEQYF; D gene: .; J gene: TRBJ2-7; clone size: .; V gene: TRBV7-9
CDR3 DNA: TGTGCCAGCAGCTCCCAAGTTGGGGGTAACACTGAAGCTTTCTTT; CDR3 protein: CASSSQVGGNTEAFF; D gene: .; J gene: TRBJ1-1; clone size: few; V gene: TRBV7-3
CDR3 DNA: TGTGCCAGTAAGGACAGGGGAAACACCGGGGAGCTGTTTTTT; CDR3 protein: CASKDRGNTGELFF; D gene: TRBD1; J gene: TRBJ2-2; clone size: .; V gene: TRBV19
CDR3 DNA: TGTGCCAGCAGGCCCAGGGATAATTCACCCCTCCACTTT; CDR3 protein: CASRPRDNSPLHF; D gene: .; J gene: TRBJ1-6; clone size: .; V gene: TRBV6-5
CDR3 DNA: TGTGCCACCAGTGATGGTGATGAGCAGTTCTTC; CDR3 protein: CATSDGDEQFF; D gene: .; J gene: TRBJ2-1; clone size: .; V gene: TRBV24-1
CDR3 DNA: TGCGCCAGCAGCCTTTTCCTAGGACACCTGATCTACAATGAGCAGTTCTTC; CDR3 protein: CASSLFLGHLIYNEQFF; D gene: .; J gene: TRBJ2-1; clone size: .; V gene: TRBV5-1
CDR3 DNA: TGTGCCAGCAGCCATGGACTAGCGGAGACAGATACGCAGTATTTT; CDR3 protein: CASSHGLAETDTQYF; D gene: TRBD2; J gene: TRBJ2-3; clone size: .; V gene: TRBV3-1/TRBV3-2
CDR3 DNA: TGCAGTGCTAGTAGCCTAGCGGGAGAACTCTACAATGAGCAGTTCTTC; CDR3 protein: CSASSLAGELYNEQFF; D gene: TRBD2; J gene: TRBJ2-1; clone size: .; V gene: TRBV20-1
CDR3 DNA: TGTGCCACCAGTGAGGGCCACTCCTACAATGAGCAGTTCTTC; CDR3 protein: CATSEGHSYNEQFF; D gene: .; J gene: TRBJ2-1; clone size: .; V gene: TRBV24-1
CDR3 DNA: TGTGCCAGCAGTGGTCGGACAAGAGCAACTAATGAAAAACTGTTTTTT; CDR3 protein: CASSGRTRATNEKLFF; D gene: .; J gene: TRBJ1-4; clone size: .; V gene: TRBV6-1
CDR3 DNA: TGTGCCAGCAGTTCGACTAGCGGGAGAATGGATGAGCAGTTCTTC; CDR3 protein: CASSSTSGRMDEQFF; D gene: TRBD2; J gene: TRBJ2-1; clone size: .; V gene: TRBV6-5
CDR3 DNA: TGTGCCAGCAGCGTAGAGGGCCGAGCGGGGAACACTGAAGCTTTCTTT; CDR3 protein: CASSVEGRAGNTEAFF; D gene: .; J gene: TRBJ1-1; clone size: .; V gene: TRBV9
CDR3 DNA: TGTGCCAGCAGCGTAGATGGAAGGAGAGGGGAGACCCAGTACTTC; CDR3 protein: CASSVDGRRGETQYF; D gene: .; J gene: TRBJ2-5; clone size: .; V gene: TRBV9
CDR3 DNA: TGTGCCATCAGTGGTGATACAGGGGCCTTATCGACTGAAGCTTTCTTT; CDR3 protein: CAISGDTGALSTEAFF; D gene: TRBD1; J gene: TRBJ1-1; clone size: .; V gene: TRBV10-3
CDR3 DNA: TGTGCCAGCAGCCTAGACACGGCCGAGCGATACTTC; CDR3 protein: CASSLDTAERYF; D gene: .; J gene: TRBJ2-7; clone size: .; V gene: TRBV7-9
CDR3 DNA: TGTGCCAGCAGTTCGCCGGGAGGGGGGCACTATGGCTACACCTTC; CDR3 protein: CASSSPGGGHYGYTF; D gene: .; J gene: TRBJ1-2; clone size: .; V gene: TRBV28
CDR3 DNA: TGCAGCGTCGAGAAGGCAGGGACCTACGAGCAGTACTTC; CDR3 protein: CSVEKAGTYEQYF; D gene: .; J gene: TRBJ2-7; clone size: .; V gene: TRBV29-1
CDR3 DNA: TGTGCCACCAGTCGACGGGACAGGGAGCAAGGGCGCTCACCCCTCCACTTT; CDR3 protein: CATSRRDREQGRSPLHF; D gene: TRBD1; J gene: TRBJ1-6; clone size: .; V gene: TRBV24-1
CDR3 DNA: TGCAGCGGACTAGCGGGGGACTACAATGAGCAGTTCTTC; CDR3 protein: CSGLAGDYNEQFF; D gene: TRBD2; J gene: TRBJ2-1; clone size: .; V gene: TRBV29-1
CDR3 DNA: TGTGCCAGCAGTGTGACAGGTACCGGGGAGCTGTTTTTT; CDR3 protein: CASSVTGTGELFF; D gene: .; J gene: TRBJ2-2; clone size: .; V gene: TRBV2
CDR3 DNA: TGTGCCAGCAGTTGGGGACAGAAGACTGAAGCTTTCTTT; CDR3 protein: CASSWGQKTEAFF; D gene: TRBD1; J gene: TRBJ1-1; clone size: .; V gene: TRBV27
CDR3 DNA: TGTGCCACCAGCAGAGATCGGGGGTTTGAAGCTTTCTTT; CDR3 protein: CATSRDRGFEAFF; D gene: .; J gene: TRBJ1-1; clone size: .; V gene: TRBV15
CDR3 DNA: TGCGCCAGCAGGCGGTCGGCTAGCGGGGGTTTAAGCTCCTACGAGCAGTACTTC; CDR3 protein: CASRRSASGGLSSYEQYF; D gene: TRBD2; J gene: TRBJ2-7; clone size: few; V gene: TRBV5-1
CDR3 DNA: TGTGCCGGAACACGGGACAGCAATTCACCCCTCCACTTT; CDR3 protein: CAGTRDSNSPLHF; D gene: TRBD1; J gene: TRBJ1-6; clone size: .; V gene: TRBV6-5
CDR3 DNA: TGTGCCAGCAGCCAAGATGAGGGCGGGGGGGGTTACGAGCAGTACTTC; CDR3 protein: CASSQDEGGGGYEQYF; D gene: TRBD2; J gene: TRBJ2-7; clone size: .; V gene: TRBV4-2
CDR3 DNA: TGTGCCAGCAGTCCAGGCGGTGGGCGATATGGCTACACCTTC; CDR3 protein: CASSPGGGRYGYTF; D gene: .; J gene: TRBJ1-2; clone size: .; V gene: TRBV6-5
CDR3 DNA: TGTGCCAGCAGTTTATGGGGGGGGGAGCTCTATGGCTACACCTTC; CDR3 protein: CASSLWGGELYGYTF; D gene: .; J gene: TRBJ1-2; clone size: .; V gene: TRBV28
CDR3 DNA: TGTGCCAGCAGTTTGTTAGGACCTCGCAATGAGCAGTTCTTC; CDR3 protein: CASSLLGPRNEQFF; D gene: .; J gene: TRBJ2-1; clone size: once; V gene: TRBV28
CDR3 DNA: TGTGCCAGCACTAAGCACAGGGACCGTAGCGGGAGGACGGGGGAGACCCAGTACTTC; CDR3 protein: CASTKHRDRSGRTGETQYF; D gene: TRBD2; J gene: TRBJ2-5; clone size: .; V gene: TRBV11-3
CDR3 DNA: TGCGCCAGCAGCTTGGGACCGCAGACAGGGGTTGGCGAGCAGTACTTC; CDR3 protein: CASSLGPQTGVGEQYF; D gene: TRBD1; J gene: TRBJ2-7; clone size: .; V gene: TRBV5-1
CDR3 DNA: TGCAGCGTTGAATCGAACCGGGAGCTGTTTTTT; CDR3 protein: CSVESNRELFF; D gene: .; J gene: TRBJ2-2; clone size: .; V gene: TRBV29-1
CDR3 DNA: TGTGCCAGCAGTTTTGGGTCAGGGGGCGTCTACGAGCAGTACTTC; CDR3 protein: CASSFGSGGVYEQYF; D gene: TRBD1; J gene: TRBJ2-7; clone size: .; V gene: TRBV27
CDR3 DNA: TGTGCCAGTGCTAAGGGGGGATGGGACAGAGAAGAGACCCAGTACTTC; CDR3 protein: CASAKGGWDREETQYF; D gene: .; J gene: TRBJ2-5; clone size: .; V gene: TRBV19
CDR3 DNA: TGTGCCAGTAGTATAGGGAGGGAGGGCAATCAGCCCCAGCATTTT; CDR3 protein: CASSIGREGNQPQHF; D gene: .; J gene: TRBJ1-5; clone size: .; V gene: TRBV19
CDR3 DNA: TGTGCCAGCAGTTCATACAGGGCTTACTTCTTC; CDR3 protein: CASSSYRAYFF; D gene: .; J gene: TRBJ2-1; clone size: .; V gene: TRBV28
CDR3 DNA: TGTGCCTGGACATCCGGGACAGCTTACGAGCAGTACTTC; CDR3 protein: CAWTSGTAYEQYF; D gene: TRBD1; J gene: TRBJ2-7; clone size: .; V gene: TRBV30
CDR3 DNA: TGTGCCAGCAGTTTGAAAGGATACTATGGCTACACCTTC; CDR3 protein: CASSLKGYYGYTF; D gene: .; J gene: TRBJ1-2; clone size: .; V gene: TRBV28
CDR3 DNA: TGTGCCACCTCGTCCAGCTCCTATAATTCACCCCTCCACTTT; CDR3 protein: CATSSSSYNSPLHF; D gene: .; J gene: TRBJ1-6; clone size: .; V gene: TRBV19
CDR3 DNA: TGTGCCAGCAGCCCCAAGGACAGGTACAATGAGCAGTTCTTC; CDR3 protein: CASSPKDRYNEQFF; D gene: TRBD1; J gene: TRBJ2-1; clone size: .; V gene: TRBV13
CDR3 DNA: TGCGCCAGCAGCTACCGGGACAGCTCCTACGAGCAGTACTTC; CDR3 protein: CASSYRDSSYEQYF; D gene: TRBD1; J gene: TRBJ2-7; clone size: .; V gene: TRBV5-1